These 22 T cell receptor beta chains were all obtained from the same sample, sequenced in a study of human T cells and chemical hapten exposure. Stated time point: pre-sensitization, week 0. As for treatment: therapeutic diphenylcyclopropenone sensitization with weekly scalp DPC. TCRdb analysed the RACE reads with MiXCR anew, one entry per CDR3 protein. Here the sample spans roughly 88,000 distinct CDR3 sequences, 9.6% being singletons. Material: whole blood, obtained in connection with sensitization to the hapten diphenylcyclopropenone (DPC). These receptors came from a middle-aged woman with alopecia areata. Some clones in this sample may be carry-over from other donors' samples.

This clonotype was picked up many times. The chain uses TRBV12-3 or TRBV12-4 and TRBJ2-7, with TRBD1 identical over 8 bases. This CDR3 region has 14 residues. Germline trimming cut 3 bases from V and 4 bases from J; bases unmatched to any gene: 5. The chain's CDR3 is CASSFVQGAYEQYF. The CDR3 coding sequence is TGTGCCAGCAGTTTTGTCCAGGGGGCGTACGAGCAGTACTTC.

This chain connects TRBV20-1 to TRBJ2-5; 12 bases fit TRBD2. The germline CDR1 and CDR2 sequences are DFQATT and SNEGSKA (reference sequence). This CDR3 region has 14 residues. The V and J ends lost 0 bases and 4 bases, in that order; junction bases with no gene match: 0. As DNA, the CDR3 is TGCAGTGCTAGAGAGACTAGCGGGAGAGAGACCCAGTACTTC. It specifies CSARETSGRETQYF.

Only one count was recorded for this clonotype. A single base separates this from a much larger clone, so it may be a read error. V usage is TRBV21-1 and J usage is TRBJ1-2; the table's D call TRBD1 went unverified against the DNA. TRBV21-1 is a known pseudogene. There are 16 residues in the CDR3. The CDR3 loop is CASSKSLRGRNYGNTF. Written as DNA, the CDR3 is TGTGCCAGCAGCAAATCCCTAAGGGGGAGAAACTATGGCAACACCTTC.

This clonotype came up a few times. Compared with germline, one end of the junction differs, possibly owing to a read error. The chain recombines TRBV4-2 with TRBJ1-1, with no clear D. The CDR3 contains 15 residues. Germline lookup yields CDR1 LGHNA and CDR2 YNFKEQ. DNA of the CDR3: TGTGCCAACAGCCAAGAAGACTTAATGAACACTGAAGCTTTCTTT. This encodes CANSQEDLMNTEAFF.

The table lists this clonotype with many counts. The chain employs TRBV9 and TRBJ1-4; D unclear. V lost 4 bases and J lost 8, with 18 bases in between. The CDR3 contains 15 residues. Germline CDR1 and CDR2: SGDLS and YYNGEE. The CDR3 nucleotides read TGTGCCAGCAGCCCCGAACCGGGAAAGAAGGAAAAACTGTTTTTT. This translates into CASSPEPGKKEKLFF.

This clonotype was counted many times. The rearrangement links TRBV24-1 to TRBJ2-7; 8 bases match TRBD1. The CDR3 is 13 residues long. The junction had 1 base not matched to a gene; V was cut back by 5 bases and J by 2 bases. Germline V CDR1 and CDR2: KGHDR, SFDVKD. The CDR3 nucleotides are TGTGCCACCAGTGTGGACAGGGCCTACGAGCAGTACTTC. It encodes CATSVDRAYEQYF.

CDR3 sequence: CSAHHNTGELFF. The CDR3 DNA is TGCAGCGCCCACCATAACACCGGGGAGCTGTTTTTT. J is TRBJ2-2 and V is TRBV29-1; D uncertain. Germline CDR1 SQVTM, CDR2 ANQGSEA. V dropped 7 bases and J dropped 2 bases, with 8 bases sitting between them. The CDR3 has 12 residues.

This clonotype has at least ten counts. The gene calls are TRBV7-9 and TRBJ2-5; D is unresolved. Trimming cost V 5 bases and J 3 bases, with 7 bases left between them. The CDR3 is 12 amino acids. Per germline, CDR1 SEHNR and CDR2 FQNEAQ (reference sequence). This chain's CDR3 is CASSPGEETQYF. CDR3 DNA: TGTGCCAGCAGCCCGGGCGAAGAGACCCAGTACTTC.

There are many counts of this clonotype. The rearrangement links TRBV21-1 to TRBJ1-2. TRBV21-1 counts as a pseudogene. This CDR3 is built from 14 residues. The CDR3 DNA reads TGTGCCAGCAGCAAATCGGGCAGGGCGGGAGGCTACACCTTC. Translating it yields CASSKSGRAGGYTF.

The table lists this clonotype with many counts. The chain links TRBV15 to TRBJ1-1; a weak D match, TRBD1 (6 bases). Trimming left V 1 base short and J 1 base short, with 7 bases between. CDR1 is LNHNV, CDR2 YYDKDF, per germline (reference sequence). The CDR3 extends over 14 amino acids. CDR3 nucleotide sequence: TGTGCCACCAGCAGAGGACAGGAGAACACTGAAGCTTTCTTT. Its translation is CATSRGQENTEAFF.

The CDR3 nucleotides are TGTGCCAGCAGTCTGAGCAGGGAAGCTTTCTTT. It codes for CASSLSREAFF. The J gene is TRBJ1-1, the V gene TRBV6-6; no clear D. The V and J ends lost 5 bases and 8 bases respectively, with 9 bases between them. Germline loops: CDR1 MNHNY, CDR2 SVGAGI (reference sequence). The CDR3 is 11 amino acids.

About this clonotype itself: The junction does not match germline at one end; this may be a read error. This chain joins TRBV27 and TRBJ2-5, with D perhaps matching TRBD2 (5 bases). CDR1 MNHEY and CDR2 SMNVEV come from the germline V gene (reference sequence). CDR3 length: 12 amino acids. The CDR3 sequence is CASSFGAVPGNF. The CDR3, as DNA: TGTGCCAGCAGCTTCGGTGCGGTCCCGGGGAACTTC.

This clonotype was seen many times. V and J are TRBV24-1 and TRBJ2-2, with 8 bases aligning to TRBD1. With V trimmed by 0 bases and J by 5 bases, 7 bases remained unmatched. The CDR3 consists of 17 residues. Germline loops: CDR1 KGHDR, CDR2 SFDVKD. CDR3: CATSDLGTGQRTGELFF. CDR3 nucleotide sequence: TGTGCCACCAGTGATTTGGGGACAGGCCAGAGGACCGGGGAGCTGTTTTTT.

This clonotype was found many times. The chain recombines TRBV7-2 with TRBJ1-5, with unresolved D. V lost 3 bases to trimming and J lost 6 bases, with 9 bases between them. CDR1 is SGHTA and CDR2 is FQGNSA in the germline V gene. The CDR3 sequence is 13 residues long. The CDR3 region has the DNA TGTGCCAGCAGCTTTGTTTTGAGTCAGCCCCAGCATTTT. It specifies CASSFVLSQPQHF.

This clonotype was found a few times. The chain links TRBV5-1 to TRBJ1-4; D is undetermined. Deletions cut 0 bases from V and 3 bases from J, with 9 bases between. Germline assignment: CDR1 SGHRS and CDR2 YFSETQ. The CDR3 is 15 amino acids. CDR3 amino acids: CASSLVWGANEKLFF. The DNA of the CDR3 is TGCGCCAGCAGCTTGGTGTGGGGAGCTAATGAAAAACTGTTTTTT. Full variable domain (outside the CDR3, taken from reference TRBV5-1 and TRBJ1-4): KAGVTQTPRYLIKTRGQQVTLSCSPISGHRSVSWYQQTPGQGLQFLFEYFSETQRNKGNFPGRFSGRQFSNSRSEMNVSTLELGDSALYLCASSLVWGANEKLFFGSGTQLSVL.

V is TRBV18 and J is TRBJ1-4; D not certain. The length of the CDR3 is 10 residues. From germline, CDR1 is KGHSH and CDR2 LQKENI. V lost 11 bases and J lost 8, with 9 bases in between. Here the CDR3 DNA reads TGTGCCTTCGTGGCGGAAAAACTGTTTTTT. It is translated as CAFVAEKLFF.

This chain uses TRBV5-1 with TRBJ1-5; tentatively, D is TRBD1 (5 bases). Trimming stripped 5 bases from V and 7 bases from J, with 19 bases between. This CDR3 has 15 amino acids. Per germline, CDR1 SGHRS and CDR2 YFSETQ. The CDR3 loop is CASRPGTVAGQPQHF. The CDR3, as DNA: TGCGCCAGCAGGCCCGGGACGGTGGCGGGGCAGCCCCAGCATTTT.

This clonotype was recorded many times. The chain has TRBV21-1 and TRBJ1-5. TRBV21-1 is a known pseudogene. The CDR3 spans 15 residues. CDR3 sequence: CASSKLAAGNQPQHF. In DNA form, the CDR3 reads TGTGCCAGCAGCAAACTCGCTGCGGGCAATCAGCCCCAGCATTTT.

The chain links TRBV7-2 to TRBJ2-3, with D unclear. The CDR3 is 14 residues long. Germline loops: CDR1 SGHTA, CDR2 FQGNSA. Trimming shortened V by 5 bases and J by 2 bases, and 11 bases separated the two germline ends. DNA for the CDR3: TGTGCCAGCAGCCGCGTGGGCCTCACAGATACGCAGTATTTT. Its protein product is CASSRVGLTDTQYF.

J is TRBJ1-2 and V is TRBV20-1; D is undetermined. CDR3 size: 13 residues. V gave up 5 bases and J gave up 2 bases, with 12 bases separating them. Germline loops: CDR1 DFQATT, CDR2 SNEGSKA (reference sequence). Here the CDR3 reads CSAPSDQNYGYTF. CDR3 in DNA: TGCAGTGCTCCCAGCGATCAAAACTATGGCTACACCTTC.

This clonotype showed up just a few times. The chain carries TRBV28 and TRBJ2-1, with 8 positions matching TRBD1. J gave up 3 bases and V 5 bases, and 6 bases lay outside the gene matches. Germline CDR1 reads MDHEN; CDR2 reads SYDVKM. The length of the CDR3 is 15 residues. The CDR3 is CASSHLDRDYNEQFF. DNA of the CDR3: TGTGCCAGCAGTCACCTGGACAGGGACTACAATGAGCAGTTCTTC.

This chain joins TRBV20-1 and TRBJ2-7; possibly TRBD2 for D (5 bases). V lost 6 bases and J lost 2, with 17 bases in between. The CDR3 sequence is 14 residues long. The germline gives CDR1 DFQATT, CDR2 SNEGSKA (reference sequence). The CDR3, as DNA: TGCAGTGCCCCTAGCCTGGACGCCACCTACGAGCAGTACTTC. This gives the protein CSAPSLDATYEQYF.